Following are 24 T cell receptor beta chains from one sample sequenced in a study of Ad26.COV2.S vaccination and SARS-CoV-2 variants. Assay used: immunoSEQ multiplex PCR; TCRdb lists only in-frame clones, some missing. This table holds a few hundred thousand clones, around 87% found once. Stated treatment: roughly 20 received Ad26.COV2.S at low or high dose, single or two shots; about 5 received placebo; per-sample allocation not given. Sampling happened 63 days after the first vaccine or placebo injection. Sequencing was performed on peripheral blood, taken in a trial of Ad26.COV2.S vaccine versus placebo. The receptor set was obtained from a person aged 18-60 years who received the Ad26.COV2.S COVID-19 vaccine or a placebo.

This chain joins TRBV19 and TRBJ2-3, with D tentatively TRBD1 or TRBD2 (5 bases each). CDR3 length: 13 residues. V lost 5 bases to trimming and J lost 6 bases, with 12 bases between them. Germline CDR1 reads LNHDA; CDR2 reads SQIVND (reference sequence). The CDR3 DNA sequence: TGTGCCAGTAGTCCGAGGGGAAAGGATACGCAGTATTTT. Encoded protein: CASSPRGKDTQYF.

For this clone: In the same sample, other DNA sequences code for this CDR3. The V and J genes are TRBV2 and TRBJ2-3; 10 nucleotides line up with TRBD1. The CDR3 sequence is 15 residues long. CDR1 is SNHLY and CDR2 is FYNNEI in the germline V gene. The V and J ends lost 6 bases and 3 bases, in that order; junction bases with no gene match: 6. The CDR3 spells CASSVDRGGTDTQYF. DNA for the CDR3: TGTGCCAGCAGCGTGGACAGGGGGGGGACAGATACGCAGTATTTT.

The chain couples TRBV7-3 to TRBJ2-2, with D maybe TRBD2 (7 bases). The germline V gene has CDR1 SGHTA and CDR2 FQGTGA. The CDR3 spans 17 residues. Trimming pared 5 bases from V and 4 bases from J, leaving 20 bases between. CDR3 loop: CASSHHGRGAFTGELFF. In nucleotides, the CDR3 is TGTGCCAGCAGCCACCATGGTCGGGGGGCCTTCACCGGGGAGCTGTTTTTT.

CDR3 DNA: TGCGCCTCCACCCCTGGACAGCGACTGGGCTACACCTTC. Translation: CASTPGQRLGYTF. The V and J genes are TRBV10-2 and TRBJ1-2; tentative D call: TRBD1 (6 bases). The V end lost 11 bases, the J end lost 8 bases, and 21 bases lay between the germline ends. The CDR3 runs 13 residues. Per the germline V gene, CDR1 is WSHSY and CDR2 is SAAADI.

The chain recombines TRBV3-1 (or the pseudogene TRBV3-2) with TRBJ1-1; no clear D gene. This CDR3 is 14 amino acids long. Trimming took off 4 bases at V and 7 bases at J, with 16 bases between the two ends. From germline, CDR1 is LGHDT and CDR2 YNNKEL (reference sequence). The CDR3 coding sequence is TGTGCCAGCAGCCCCCCCCGAGCAGATGGTGAAGCTTTCTTT. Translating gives CASSPPRADGEAFF.

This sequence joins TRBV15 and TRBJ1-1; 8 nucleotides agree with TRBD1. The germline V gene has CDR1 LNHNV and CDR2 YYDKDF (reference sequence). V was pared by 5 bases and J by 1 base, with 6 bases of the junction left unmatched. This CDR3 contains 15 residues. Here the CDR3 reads CATSLRTGKNTEAFF. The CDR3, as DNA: TGTGCCACCAGCCTCCGGACAGGGAAGAACACTGAAGCTTTCTTT.

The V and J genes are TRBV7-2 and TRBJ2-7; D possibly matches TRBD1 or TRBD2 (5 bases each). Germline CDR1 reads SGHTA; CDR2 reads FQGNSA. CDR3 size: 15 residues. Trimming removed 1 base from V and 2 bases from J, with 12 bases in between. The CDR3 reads CASSLVPGATYEQYF. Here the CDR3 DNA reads TGTGCCAGCAGCTTAGTCCCCGGGGCTACCTACGAGCAGTACTTC.

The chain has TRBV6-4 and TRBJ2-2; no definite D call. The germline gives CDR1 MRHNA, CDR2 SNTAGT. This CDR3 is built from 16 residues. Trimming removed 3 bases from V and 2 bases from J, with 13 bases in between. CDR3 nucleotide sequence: TGTGCCAGCAGTGAATGGCTCACCTCAAACACCGGGGAGCTGTTTTTT. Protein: CASSEWLTSNTGELFF.

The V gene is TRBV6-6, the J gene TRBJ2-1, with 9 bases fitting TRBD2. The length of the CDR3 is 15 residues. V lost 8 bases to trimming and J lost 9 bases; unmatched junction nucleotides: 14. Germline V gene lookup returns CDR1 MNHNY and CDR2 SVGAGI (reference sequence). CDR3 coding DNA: TGTGCCAGCGCGATGAGCGGGGGGACTGAGCGTGAGCAGTTCTTC. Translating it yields CASAMSGGTEREQFF.

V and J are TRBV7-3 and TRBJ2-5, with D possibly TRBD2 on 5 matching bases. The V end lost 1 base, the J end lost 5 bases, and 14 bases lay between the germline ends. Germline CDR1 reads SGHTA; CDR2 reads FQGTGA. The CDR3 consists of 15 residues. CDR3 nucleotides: TGTGCCAGCAGCTTAAGAGGGCAGGATTTTGAGACCCAGTACTTC. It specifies CASSLRGQDFETQYF.

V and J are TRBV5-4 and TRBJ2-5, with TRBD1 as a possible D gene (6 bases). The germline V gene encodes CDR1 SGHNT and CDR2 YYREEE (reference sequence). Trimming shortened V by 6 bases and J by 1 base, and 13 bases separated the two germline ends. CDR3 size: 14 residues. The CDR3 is CASNNGTLQETQYF. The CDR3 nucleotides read TGTGCCAGCAACAATGGGACACTCCAAGAGACCCAGTACTTC.

The CDR3, as DNA: TGTGCCAGCAGACCGACCGGAGGCGCTGGCTACACCTTC. Encoded protein: CASRPTGGAGYTF. The chain is built from TRBV14 and TRBJ1-2; unclear D gene. The V gene lost 6 bases and the J gene lost 7 bases, with 15 bases spanning the gap. The CDR3 contains 13 residues. Germline V CDR1 and CDR2: SGHDN, FVKESK.

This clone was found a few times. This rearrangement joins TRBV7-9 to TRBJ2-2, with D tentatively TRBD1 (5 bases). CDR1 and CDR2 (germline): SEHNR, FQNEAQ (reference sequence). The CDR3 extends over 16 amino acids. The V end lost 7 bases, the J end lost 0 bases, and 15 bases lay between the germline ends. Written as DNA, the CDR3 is TGTGCCAGCACCCCGGTTGACAGCGCGAACACCGGGGAGCTGTTTTTT. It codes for CASTPVDSANTGELFF. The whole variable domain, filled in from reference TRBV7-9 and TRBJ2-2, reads DTGVSQNPRHKITKRGQNVTFRCDPISEHNRLYWYRQTLGQGPEFLTYFQNEAQLEKSRLLSDRFSAERPKGSFSTLEIQRTEQGDSAMYLCASTPVDSANTGELFFGEGSRLTVL.

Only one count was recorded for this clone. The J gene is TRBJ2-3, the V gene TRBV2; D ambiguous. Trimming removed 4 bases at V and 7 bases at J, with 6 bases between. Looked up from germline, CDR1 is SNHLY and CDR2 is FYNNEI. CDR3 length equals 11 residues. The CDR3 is CASSGVYTQYF. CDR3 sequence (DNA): TGTGCCAGCAGTGGGGTGTATACGCAGTATTTT. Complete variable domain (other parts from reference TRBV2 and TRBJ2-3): EPEVTQTPSHQVTQMGQEVILRCVPISNHLYFYWYRQILGQKVEFLVSFYNNEISEKSEIFDDQFSVERPDGSNFTLKIRSTKLEDSAMYFCASSGVYTQYFGPGTRLTVL.

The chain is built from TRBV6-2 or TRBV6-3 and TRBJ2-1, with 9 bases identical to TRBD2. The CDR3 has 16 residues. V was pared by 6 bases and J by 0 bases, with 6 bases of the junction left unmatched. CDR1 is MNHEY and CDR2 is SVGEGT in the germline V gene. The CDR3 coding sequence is TGTGCCAGCAGCTCCCTAGCGGGGAGCTCCTACAATGAGCAGTTCTTC. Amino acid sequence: CASSSLAGSSYNEQFF.

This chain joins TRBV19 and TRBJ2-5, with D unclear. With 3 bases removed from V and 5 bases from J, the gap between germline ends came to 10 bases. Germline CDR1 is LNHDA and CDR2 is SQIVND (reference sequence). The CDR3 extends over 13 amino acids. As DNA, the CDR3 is TGTGCCAGTAGTATTCTAAAGTGGGAGACCCAGTACTTC. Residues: CASSILKWETQYF.

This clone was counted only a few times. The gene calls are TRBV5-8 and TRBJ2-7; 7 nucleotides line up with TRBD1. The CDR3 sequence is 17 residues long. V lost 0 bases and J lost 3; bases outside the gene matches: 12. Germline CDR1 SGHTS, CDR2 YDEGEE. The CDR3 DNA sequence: TGTGCCAGCAGCTTGGGGTCCACAGGGGCCCCTCTCTACGAGCAGTACTTC. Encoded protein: CASSLGSTGAPLYEQYF.

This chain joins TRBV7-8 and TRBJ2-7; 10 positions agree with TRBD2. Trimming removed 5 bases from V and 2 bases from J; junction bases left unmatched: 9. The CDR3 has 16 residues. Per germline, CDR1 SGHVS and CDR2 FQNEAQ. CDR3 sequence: CASSPRRLAGPYEQYF. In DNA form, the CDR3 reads TGTGCCAGCAGCCCCCGCCGACTAGCGGGTCCCTACGAGCAGTACTTC. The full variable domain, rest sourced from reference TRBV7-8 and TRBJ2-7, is GAGVSQSPRYKVAKRGQDVALRCDPISGHVSLFWYQQALGQGPEFLTYFQNEAQLDKSGLPSDRFFAERPEGSVSTLKIQRTQQEDSAVYLCASSPRRLAGPYEQYFGPGTRLTVT.

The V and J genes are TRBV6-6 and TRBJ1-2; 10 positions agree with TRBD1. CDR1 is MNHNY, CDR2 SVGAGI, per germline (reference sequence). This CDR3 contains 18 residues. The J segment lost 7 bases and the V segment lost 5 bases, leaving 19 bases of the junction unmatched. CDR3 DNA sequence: TGTGCCAGCAGTCCCGCCGGGACAGGGGAAATACGCACGGGTGGCTACACCTTC. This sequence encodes CASSPAGTGEIRTGGYTF.

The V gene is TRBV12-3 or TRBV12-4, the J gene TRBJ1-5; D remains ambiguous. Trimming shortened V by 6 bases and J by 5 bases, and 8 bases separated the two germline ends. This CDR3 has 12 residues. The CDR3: CASRFGDQPQHF. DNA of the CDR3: TGTGCCAGCAGATTCGGGGATCAGCCCCAGCATTTT.

The CDR3 DNA is TGTGCCAGCAGTGGTGAGGTTCAGCCCCAGCATTTT. This sequence encodes CASSGEVQPQHF. The chain joins TRBV2 to TRBJ1-5, with D hard to call. CDR3 length: 12 amino acids. V shed 4 bases and J shed 6 bases, with 7 bases lying between them. Germline-derived CDR1 and CDR2 are SNHLY and FYNNEI.

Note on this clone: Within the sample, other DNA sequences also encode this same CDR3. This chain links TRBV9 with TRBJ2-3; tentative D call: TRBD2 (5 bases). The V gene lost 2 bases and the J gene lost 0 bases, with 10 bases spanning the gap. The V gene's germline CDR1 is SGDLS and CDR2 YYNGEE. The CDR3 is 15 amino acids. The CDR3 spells CASSVGLTSTDTQYF. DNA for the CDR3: TGTGCCAGCAGCGTTGGACTGACTAGCACAGATACGCAGTATTTT. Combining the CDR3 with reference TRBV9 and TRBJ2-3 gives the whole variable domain DSGVTQTPKHLITATGQRVTLRCSPRSGDLSVYWYQQSLDQGLQFLIQYYNGEERAKGNILERFSAQQFPDLHSELNLSSLELGDSALYFCASSVGLTSTDTQYFGPGTRLTVL.

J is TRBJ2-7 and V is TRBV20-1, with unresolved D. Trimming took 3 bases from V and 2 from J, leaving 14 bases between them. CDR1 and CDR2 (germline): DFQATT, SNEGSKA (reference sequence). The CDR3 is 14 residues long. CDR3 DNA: TGCAGTGCTAGTGACAAGGACCATCCCTACGAGCAGTACTTC. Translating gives CSASDKDHPYEQYF.

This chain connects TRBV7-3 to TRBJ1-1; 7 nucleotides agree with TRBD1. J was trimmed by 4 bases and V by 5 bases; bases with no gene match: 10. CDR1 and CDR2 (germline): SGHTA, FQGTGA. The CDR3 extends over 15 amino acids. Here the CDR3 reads CASSKQGWGFTEAFF. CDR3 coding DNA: TGTGCCAGCAGCAAACAGGGGTGGGGGTTCACTGAAGCTTTCTTT.